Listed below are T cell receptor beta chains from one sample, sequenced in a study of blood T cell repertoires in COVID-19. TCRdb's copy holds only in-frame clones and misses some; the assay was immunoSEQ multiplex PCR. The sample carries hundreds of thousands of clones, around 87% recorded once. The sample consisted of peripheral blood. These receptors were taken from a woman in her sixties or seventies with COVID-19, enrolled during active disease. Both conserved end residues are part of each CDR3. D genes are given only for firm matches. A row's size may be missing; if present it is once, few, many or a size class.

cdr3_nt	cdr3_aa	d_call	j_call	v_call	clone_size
TGCGCCAGCAGCTTGACGGGGAAAAATGAAAAACTGTTTTTT	CASSLTGKNEKLFF	NA	TRBJ1-4	TRBV5-1	NA
TGTGCCAGCAGGGTCACAGGGCCCCACGAGCAGTACTTC	CASRVTGPHEQYF	NA	TRBJ2-7	TRBV5-5	NA
TGTGCCAGCAGTTTCCCCCCTGCAGCACGGGGGGCCTACGAGCAGTACTTC	CASSFPPAARGAYEQYF	TRBD2	TRBJ2-7	TRBV28	NA
TGTGCCAGCAGTACCACAGGGATCAATCAGCCCCAGCATTTT	CASSTTGINQPQHF	NA	TRBJ1-5	TRBV6-5	few
TGTGCCAGCAGCGCTCAAGGGACGGCCGGACAGGCTTGGAGCACCGGGGAGCTGTTTTTT	CASSAQGTAGQAWSTGELFF	TRBD1	TRBJ2-2	TRBV9	NA
TGTGCCAGCAGAGGACAGCCTGGTGGGCAGTACTTC	CASRGQPGGQYF	NA	TRBJ2-7	TRBV2	NA
TGTGCCAGCAGCCCGAATAAAGGGGACTCGGCTTCATTTGAGACCCAGTACTTC	CASSPNKGDSASFETQYF	NA	TRBJ2-5	TRBV3-1/TRBV3-2	NA
TGTGCCAGCACCGCGGTAGCCTACAATGAGCAGTTCTTC	CASTAVAYNEQFF	NA	TRBJ2-1	TRBV2	once
TGTGCCATCAGTGAGTGGCAGGGCACCGGGGAGCTGTTTTTT	CAISEWQGTGELFF	NA	TRBJ2-2	TRBV10-3	NA
TGCGCCAGCAGCCGGGACAGGCCGTATGGCTACACCTTC	CASSRDRPYGYTF	TRBD1	TRBJ1-2	TRBV5-1	NA
TGTGCCAGCAGCTTCTTTTTCCCCGACAATGAGCAGTTCTTC	CASSFFFPDNEQFF	NA	TRBJ2-1	TRBV7-2	NA
TGTGCCAGCAGTTACGGGGGACATCTTGGCTACACCTTC	CASSYGGHLGYTF	NA	TRBJ1-2	TRBV6-5	NA
TGTGCCAGCAGCCACCGGACACCCTCCTACGAGCAGTACTTC	CASSHRTPSYEQYF	NA	TRBJ2-7	TRBV3-1/TRBV3-2	NA
TGCGCCAGCAGTGAAGAGGCCAAGAATTCACCCCTCCACTTT	CASSEEAKNSPLHF	NA	TRBJ1-6	TRBV10-2	NA
TGCGCCAGCAGCACGACCGGACAGGGCTCCTATGGCTACACCTTC	CASSTTGQGSYGYTF	TRBD1	TRBJ1-2	TRBV5-1	NA
TGTGCCAGCAGTGTCCCGGGGGGCCTAAACACCGGGGAGCTGTTTTTT	CASSVPGGLNTGELFF	NA	TRBJ2-2	TRBV6-1	once
TGTGCCAGCAGCCATCCGGGACACCTCTTACCGGGTGAAGCTTTCTTT	CASSHPGHLLPGEAFF	NA	TRBJ1-1	TRBV2	NA
TGTGCCAGCAGTTGGACAGGGGGAACGAATTCACCCCTCCACTTT	CASSWTGGTNSPLHF	TRBD1	TRBJ1-6	TRBV6-2/TRBV6-3	few
TGTGCCAGCAGTTCCTGGACAGTGAGCTCTGGAAACACCATATATTTT	CASSSWTVSSGNTIYF	NA	TRBJ1-3	TRBV6-6	NA
TGTGCCAGCAGCCCAGGGATGCGGACTGAAGCTTTCTTT	CASSPGMRTEAFF	NA	TRBJ1-1	TRBV12-3/TRBV12-4	NA
TGTGCCAGTAGCTCCGGGACACCTCCCTACGAGCAGTACTTC	CASSSGTPPYEQYF	NA	TRBJ2-7	TRBV19	once
TGTGCCAGCAGTTGGGCGGGGGGGCAACGTGGGTTCTTC	CASSWAGGQRGFF	TRBD2	TRBJ2-1	TRBV27	NA
TGCGCCAGCAGCGTAGACGGGACAGTCGGAAACACCATATATTTT	CASSVDGTVGNTIYF	TRBD1	TRBJ1-3	TRBV5-1	few
TGTGCCAGCAGCTTAGGGGTAGCGGGGGGCTACAATGAGCAGTTCTTC	CASSLGVAGGYNEQFF	TRBD2	TRBJ2-1	TRBV7-2	NA
TGTGCCAGCAGTGACACAGGGGGCGAAATCCGTGGCTACACCTTC	CASSDTGGEIRGYTF	TRBD1	TRBJ1-2	TRBV6-1	few
TGTGCCAGTAGTATTACCGGCAGGCCATATAATCAGCCCCAGCATTTT	CASSITGRPYNQPQHF	NA	TRBJ1-5	TRBV19	NA
TGTGCCAGCTCACCCAGGGGAGTGAACACTGAAGCTTTCTTT	CASSPRGVNTEAFF	NA	TRBJ1-1	TRBV18	NA
TGTGCCAGCAGCTTAGGGGTGACACGTACTGAAGCTTTCTTT	CASSLGVTRTEAFF	NA	TRBJ1-1	TRBV11-2	NA
TGTGCCAGCTCGGGACAGCCTAACACCGGGGAGCTGTTTTTT	CASSGQPNTGELFF	TRBD1	TRBJ2-2	TRBV6-5	NA
TGTGCCAGCAGCTTAGGAGTCAATAGCAATCAGCCCCAGCATTTT	CASSLGVNSNQPQHF	NA	TRBJ1-5	TRBV7-8	few
TGTGCCAGCAGCCAAGAAACGGGTAGCTATGGCTACACCTTC	CASSQETGSYGYTF	NA	TRBJ1-2	TRBV3-1/TRBV3-2	NA
TGTGCCAGCAGCAAAGACAGGACAGGGAACTATGGCTACACCTTC	CASSKDRTGNYGYTF	NA	TRBJ1-2	TRBV21-1	NA
TGTGCCAGTAGTATGATGACCGCGGATGGCTACACCTTC	CASSMMTADGYTF	NA	TRBJ1-2	TRBV19	NA
TGTGCCAGCTCACCACTGTCGGGGGAAAAACTGTTTTTT	CASSPLSGEKLFF	NA	TRBJ1-4	TRBV18	NA
TGTGCCAGCAGCTTAAATCCCAGCCCAGAGCGAGATACGCAGTATTTT	CASSLNPSPERDTQYF	NA	TRBJ2-3	TRBV13	NA
TGTGCCAGCTCACCACCACAGGGGTGGGCTAACTATGGCTACACCTTC	CASSPPQGWANYGYTF	TRBD1	TRBJ1-2	TRBV18	NA
TGTGCCAGCAGCCACGAAGCGGGGGCGGGGTTCACCGGGGAGCTGTTTTTT	CASSHEAGAGFTGELFF	TRBD2	TRBJ2-2	TRBV4-2	once
TGTGCCAGCAACGGACAGGGGGGTGGCTACACCTTC	CASNGQGGGYTF	TRBD1	TRBJ1-2	TRBV12-3/TRBV12-4	NA